This T cell receptor beta chain was sequenced during a study of T-cell memory formation after mild COVID-19. The CDR3 is 13 residues long. V lost 1 base to trimming and J lost 13 bases, with 14 bases between them. The V gene's germline CDR1 is SGHVS and CDR2 FQNEAQ. General study results and limits: Day 15 to 85 contracting clones showed balanced CD4/CD8; day 15 to 37 expanders favored CD4+.

Note on this clonotype: Its antigen is not known.

Each CDR3 protein is one row after TCRdb ran MiXCR on the 5' RACE reads. The profile shows about 400,000 distinct CDR3 sequences, under 25% of them singletons. The rearrangement links TRBV7-8 to TRBJ1-5; the D is unclear. The clonotype originates from an adult woman who had mild COVID-19 (a few samples of this study predate the infection). Cell type and time point are not known. The specimen sequenced was PBMCs or a T cell subset sorted from them (not recorded which). The CDR3 spells CASSLGQDGPQHF. As DNA, the CDR3 is TGTGCCAGCAGCTTAGGGCAGGACGGACCACAGCATTTT. Using reference TRBV7-8 and TRBJ1-5 for the parts outside the CDR3, the full variable domain is GAGVSQSPRYKVAKRGQDVALRCDPISGHVSLFWYQQALGQGPEFLTYFQNEAQLDKSGLPSDRFFAERPEGSVSTLKIQRTQQEDSAVYLCASSLGQDGPQHFGDGTRLSIL.